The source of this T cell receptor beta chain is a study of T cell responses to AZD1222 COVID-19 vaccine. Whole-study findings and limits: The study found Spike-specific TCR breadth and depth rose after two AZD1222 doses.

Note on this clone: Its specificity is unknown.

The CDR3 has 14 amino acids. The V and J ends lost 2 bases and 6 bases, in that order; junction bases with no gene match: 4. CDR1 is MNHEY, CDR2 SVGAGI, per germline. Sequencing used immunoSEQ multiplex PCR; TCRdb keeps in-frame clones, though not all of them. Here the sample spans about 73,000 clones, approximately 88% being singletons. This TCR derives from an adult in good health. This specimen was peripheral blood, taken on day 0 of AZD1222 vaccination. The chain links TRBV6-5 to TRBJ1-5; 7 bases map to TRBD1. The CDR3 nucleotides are TGTGCCAGCAGTTACGGTTCAGGGGGTCAGCCCCAGCATTTT. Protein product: CASSYGSGGQPQHF.